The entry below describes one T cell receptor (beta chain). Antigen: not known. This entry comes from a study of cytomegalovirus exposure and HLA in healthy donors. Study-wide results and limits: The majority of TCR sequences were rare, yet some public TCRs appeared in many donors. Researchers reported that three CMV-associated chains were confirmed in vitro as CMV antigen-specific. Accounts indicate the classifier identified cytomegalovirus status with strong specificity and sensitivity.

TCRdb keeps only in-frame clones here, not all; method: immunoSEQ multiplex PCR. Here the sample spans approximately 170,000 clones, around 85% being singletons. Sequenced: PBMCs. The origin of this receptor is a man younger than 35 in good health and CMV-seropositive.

The CDR3: CASSSSPVRDRPYEQYF. DNA for the CDR3: TGTGCCAGCAGCTCGTCTCCGGTTCGGGACAGACCCTACGAGCAGTACTTC. The genes are TRBV7-9 and TRBJ2-7, with TRBD1 matching over 7 bases. Germline V CDR1 and CDR2: SEHNR, FQNEAQ (reference sequence). This CDR3 contains 17 residues. Losses at the gene ends were 4 bases for V and 2 bases for J; bases not matched to a gene: 14.